This T cell receptor beta chain stems from a study of CXCR3-negative and CXCR3-positive naive CD8 T cells. CDR1 and CDR2 from the germline V gene are SGHRS and YFSETQ. This CDR3 has 15 residues. UMI-tagged TRB cDNA libraries were built via 5' RACE. TCRdb reprocessed the 5' RACE reads and keeps a single row for each CDR3 protein, giving no DNA. This repertoire includes 85,000 to 120,000 distinct CDR3 sequences. In the case of this clonotype: Its cognate antigen is unknown.

Overall study results and limits: A higher hydrophobicity marked the TRB CDR3s of CXCR3-positive naive cells versus CXCR3-negative naive cells. Naive cells, whether CXCR3-negative or CXCR3-positive, had similar TRBV-TRBJ usage, while memory cells differed.

The naive CD8+ gate required CD45RO-CCR7+CD27+CD95- phenotype. This chain uses TRBV5-1 with TRBJ2-3; the D gene TCRdb calls, TRBD1, cannot be checked with no DNA. The source material was naive CXCR3+ CD8+ T cells from blood. Subset of the sample: CD45RO-CCR7+CD27+CD95- naive CD8+ T cells expressing CXCR3 (TNR3+). This TCR came from a human donor in good health. Some clones in this sample may be carry-over from other donors' samples. The CDR3 reads CASSLRGSGTDTQYF.